A selection of T cell receptor beta chains follows, all from one sample in a study of T-cell memory formation after mild COVID-19. TCRdb reprocessed the 5' RACE reads with MiXCR, giving one entry per CDR3 protein. The repertoire holds 470,000 or so distinct CDR3 sequences, with more than 20% as singletons. The material sequenced was PBMCs or a T cell subset sorted from them (not recorded which). The receptors shown here come from an adult woman who had mild COVID-19 (a few samples of this study predate the infection). Cell type and time point are not known. CDR3s include the opening cysteine and the closing phenylalanine or tryptophan. Fields, in order: D gene, J gene, V gene, clone size, CDR3 protein, CDR3 DNA. A D gene is named only where the DNA matches it firmly. Rows give clone size only sometimes, using once, few, many, or a class for an expanded clone.

D: -
J: TRBJ1-4
V: TRBV20-1
size: -
CDR3: CSASTRGSREKLFF
DNA: TGCAGTGCTAGCACCAGAGGGTCAAGGGAAAAACTGTTTTTT

D: TRBD1
J: TRBJ2-1
V: TRBV7-6
size: -
CDR3: CASSGTDINEQFF
DNA: TGTGCCAGCAGCGGGACAGATATCAATGAGCAGTTCTTC

D: -
J: TRBJ1-1
V: TRBV3-1
size: -
CDR3: CASSQARLNTEAFF
DNA: TGTGCCAGCAGCCAAGCTAGGCTGAACACTGAAGCTTTCTTT

D: -
J: TRBJ2-7
V: TRBV7-8
size: -
CDR3: CASSPGGTSPISYEQYF
DNA: TGTGCCAGCAGCCCCGGCGGTACTAGCCCCATCTCCTACGAGCAGTACTTC

D: TRBD1
J: TRBJ1-2
V: TRBV20-1
size: -
CDR3: CSARGQGQLGYTF
DNA: TGCAGTGCTAGAGGACAGGGACAGCTTGGCTACACCTTC

D: -
J: TRBJ2-2
V: TRBV14
size: few
CDR3: CASSPIHTGELFF
DNA: TGTGCCAGCAGCCCCATACACACCGGGGAGCTGTTTTTT

D: TRBD2
J: TRBJ2-7
V: TRBV29-1
size: -
CDR3: CSVGGSGGYSYEQYF
DNA: TGCAGCGTTGGGGGCAGCGGGGGTTACTCCTACGAGCAGTACTTC

D: -
J: TRBJ2-3
V: TRBV18
size: few
CDR3: CASSPYDVQSTDTQYF
DNA: TGTGCCAGCTCACCCTACGACGTACAGAGCACAGATACGCAGTATTTT

D: -
J: TRBJ1-2
V: TRBV25-1
size: once
CDR3: CASSEPTGFNGYTF
DNA: TGTGCCAGCAGTGAACCTACAGGGTTTAATGGCTACACCTTC

D: -
J: TRBJ2-7
V: TRBV18
size: few
CDR3: CASPRYEQYF
DNA: TGTGCCAGCCCCCGCTACGAGCAGTACTTC

D: TRBD1
J: TRBJ2-7
V: TRBV15
size: few
CDR3: CATSTVQGNYEQYF
DNA: TGTGCCACCAGCACCGTACAGGGGAACTACGAGCAGTACTTC

D: TRBD1
J: TRBJ1-6
V: TRBV12-3/TRBV12-4
size: -
CDR3: CASSLLGQGAKSSPLHF
DNA: TGTGCCAGCAGTTTACTGGGACAGGGGGCGAAAAGTTCACCCCTCCACTTT

D: -
J: TRBJ1-1
V: TRBV7-2
size: -
CDR3: CASSYRRTVNTEAFF
DNA: TGTGCCAGCAGCTACAGAAGGACAGTGAACACTGAAGCTTTCTTT

D: -
J: TRBJ2-2
V: TRBV19
size: once
CDR3: CASSIDWAGELFF
DNA: TGTGCCAGTAGTATAGATTGGGCCGGGGAGCTGTTTTTT

D: -
J: TRBJ2-1
V: TRBV5-5
size: -
CDR3: CASSLGQGLDEQFF
DNA: TGTGCCAGCAGCTTGGGGCAGGGACTCGATGAGCAGTTCTTC

D: -
J: TRBJ2-7
V: TRBV7-2
size: -
CDR3: CASSLGAVEEQYF
DNA: TGTGCCAGCAGCTTAGGAGCGGTAGAAGAGCAGTACTTC

D: -
J: TRBJ1-3
V: TRBV6-2/TRBV6-3
size: -
CDR3: CAIQGSGNTIYF
DNA: TGTGCCATTCAGGGCTCTGGAAACACCATATATTTT

D: TRBD2
J: TRBJ2-7
V: TRBV12-3/TRBV12-4
size: -
CDR3: CASSLSAGAYEQYF
DNA: TGTGCCAGCAGTTTGAGCGCGGGAGCCTACGAGCAGTACTTC

D: -
J: TRBJ2-3
V: TRBV6-2/TRBV6-3
size: few
CDR3: CASSYIGGTDTQYF
DNA: TGTGCCAGCAGTTATATCGGGGGCACAGATACGCAGTATTTT

D: TRBD2
J: TRBJ2-7
V: TRBV10-3
size: -
CDR3: CAISESGLAGSYEQYF
DNA: TGTGCCATCAGTGAGTCAGGACTAGCGGGCTCCTACGAGCAGTACTTC

D: -
J: TRBJ1-5
V: TRBV6-5
size: -
CDR3: CASSSQGPSQPQHF
DNA: TGTGCCAGCAGTTCACAGGGTCCTAGTCAGCCCCAGCATTTT

D: -
J: TRBJ2-1
V: TRBV3-1
size: few
CDR3: CASSEPLAGAQFF
DNA: TGTGCCAGCAGCGAACCGCTGGCGGGGGCCCAGTTCTTC

D: TRBD2
J: TRBJ2-7
V: TRBV6-6
size: -
CDR3: CASSTPGSGSLYEQYF
DNA: TGTGCCAGCAGTACACCGGGTAGCGGGAGTCTCTACGAGCAGTACTTC

D: TRBD2
J: TRBJ2-3
V: TRBV18
size: few
CDR3: CASSPRLVAGGPTDTQYF
DNA: TGTGCCAGCTCACCAAGGTTGGTAGCGGGAGGCCCGACAGATACGCAGTATTTT

D: -
J: TRBJ2-3
V: TRBV5-4
size: few
CDR3: CASSLGDFPYTQYF
DNA: TGTGCCAGCAGCTTGGGGGACTTCCCATATACGCAGTATTTT

D: -
J: TRBJ2-3
V: TRBV27
size: few
CDR3: CASMRASTDTQYF
DNA: TGTGCCAGCATGAGGGCTAGCACAGATACGCAGTATTTT

D: -
J: TRBJ1-2
V: TRBV7-8
size: few
CDR3: CASSLGGTSNYGYTF
DNA: TGTGCCAGCAGCTTAGGGGGGACCAGTAACTATGGCTACACCTTC

D: TRBD2
J: TRBJ2-1
V: TRBV6-6
size: -
CDR3: CAAWTSGRDNEQFF
DNA: TGTGCCGCGTGGACTAGCGGGAGGGACAATGAGCAGTTCTTC